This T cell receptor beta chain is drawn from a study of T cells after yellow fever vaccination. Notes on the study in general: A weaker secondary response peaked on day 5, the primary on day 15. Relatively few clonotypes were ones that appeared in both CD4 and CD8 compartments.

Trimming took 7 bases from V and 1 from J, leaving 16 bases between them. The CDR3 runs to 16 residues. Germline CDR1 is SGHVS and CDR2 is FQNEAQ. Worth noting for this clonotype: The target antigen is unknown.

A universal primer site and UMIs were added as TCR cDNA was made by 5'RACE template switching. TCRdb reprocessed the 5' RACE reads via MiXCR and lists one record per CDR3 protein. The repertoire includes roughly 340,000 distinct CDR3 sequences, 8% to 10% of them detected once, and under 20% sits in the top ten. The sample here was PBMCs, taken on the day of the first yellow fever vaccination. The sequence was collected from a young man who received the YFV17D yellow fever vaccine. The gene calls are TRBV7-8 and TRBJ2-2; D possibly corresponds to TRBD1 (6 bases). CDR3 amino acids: CASKTVGRGNTGELFF. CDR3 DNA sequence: TGTGCCAGCAAAACAGTGGGCAGGGGGAACACCGGGGAGCTGTTTTTT.